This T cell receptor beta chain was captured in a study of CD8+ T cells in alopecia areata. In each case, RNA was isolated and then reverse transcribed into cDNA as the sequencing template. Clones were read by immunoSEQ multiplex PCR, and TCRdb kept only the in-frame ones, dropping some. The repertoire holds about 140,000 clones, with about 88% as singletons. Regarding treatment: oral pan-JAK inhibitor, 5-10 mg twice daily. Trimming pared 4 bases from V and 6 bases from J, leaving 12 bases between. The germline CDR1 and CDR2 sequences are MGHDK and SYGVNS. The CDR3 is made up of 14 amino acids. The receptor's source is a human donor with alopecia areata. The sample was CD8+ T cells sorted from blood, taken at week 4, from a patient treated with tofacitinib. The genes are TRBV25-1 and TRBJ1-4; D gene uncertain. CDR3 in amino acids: CASSGVRTDEKLFF. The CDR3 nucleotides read TGTGCCAGCAGTGGGGTGCGCACAGATGAAAAACTGTTTTTT. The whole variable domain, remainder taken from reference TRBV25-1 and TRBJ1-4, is EADIYQTPRYLVIGTGKKITLECSQTMGHDKMYWYQQDPGMELHLIHYSYGVNSTEKGDLSSESTVSRIRTEHFPLTLESARPSHTSQYLCASSGVRTDEKLFFGSGTQLSVL.